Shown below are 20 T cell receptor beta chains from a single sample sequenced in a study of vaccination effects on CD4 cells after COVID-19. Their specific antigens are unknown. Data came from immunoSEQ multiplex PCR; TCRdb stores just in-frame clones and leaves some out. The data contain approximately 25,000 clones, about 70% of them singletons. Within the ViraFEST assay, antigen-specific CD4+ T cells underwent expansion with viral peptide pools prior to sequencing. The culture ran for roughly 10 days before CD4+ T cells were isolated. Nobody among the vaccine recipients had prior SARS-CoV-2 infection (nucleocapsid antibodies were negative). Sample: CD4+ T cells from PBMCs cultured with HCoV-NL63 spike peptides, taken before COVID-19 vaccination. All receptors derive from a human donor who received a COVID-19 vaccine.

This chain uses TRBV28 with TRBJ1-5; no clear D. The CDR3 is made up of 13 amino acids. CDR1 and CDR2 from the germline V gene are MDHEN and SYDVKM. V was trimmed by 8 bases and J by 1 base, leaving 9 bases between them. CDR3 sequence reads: CASLAQSNQPQHF. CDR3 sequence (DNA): TGTGCCAGCCTTGCGCAGAGCAATCAGCCCCAGCATTTT.

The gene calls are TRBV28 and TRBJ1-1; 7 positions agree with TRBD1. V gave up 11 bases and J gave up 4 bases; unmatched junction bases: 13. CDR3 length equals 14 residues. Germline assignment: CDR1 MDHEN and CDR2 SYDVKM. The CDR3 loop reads CAVFTGAGGTEAFF. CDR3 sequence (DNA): TGTGCCGTATTTACAGGGGCAGGTGGCACTGAAGCTTTCTTT.

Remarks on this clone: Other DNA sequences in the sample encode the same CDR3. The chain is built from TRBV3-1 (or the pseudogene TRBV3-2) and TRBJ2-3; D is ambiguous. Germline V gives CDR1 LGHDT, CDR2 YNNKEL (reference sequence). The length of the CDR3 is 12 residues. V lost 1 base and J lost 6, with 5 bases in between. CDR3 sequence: CASSQGLDTQYF. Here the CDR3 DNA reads TGTGCCAGCAGCCAAGGGTTGGATACGCAGTATTTT.

The CDR3, as DNA: TGCGCCAGCAGCATCCAGGCCAAATACTCCTACAATGAGCAGTTCTTC. Protein: CASSIQAKYSYNEQFF. The rearrangement joins TRBV5-1 to TRBJ2-1, with D unclear. The CDR3 contains 16 residues. Germline-derived CDR1 and CDR2 are SGHRS and YFSETQ. Trimming cost V 4 bases and J 0 bases, with 14 bases left between them.

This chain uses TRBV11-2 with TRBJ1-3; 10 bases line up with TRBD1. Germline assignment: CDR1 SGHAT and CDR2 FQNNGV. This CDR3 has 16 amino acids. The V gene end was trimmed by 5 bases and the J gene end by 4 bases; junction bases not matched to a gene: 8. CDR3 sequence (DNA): TGTGCCAGCAGCCCTCGGTGGACAGGGGGAGGAAACACCATATATTTT. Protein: CASSPRWTGGGNTIYF.

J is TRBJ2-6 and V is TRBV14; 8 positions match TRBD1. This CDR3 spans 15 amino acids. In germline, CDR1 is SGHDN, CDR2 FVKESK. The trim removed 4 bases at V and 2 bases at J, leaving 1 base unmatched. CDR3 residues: CASSPGGTGANVLTF. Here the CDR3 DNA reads TGTGCCAGCAGCCCAGGGGGCACTGGGGCCAACGTCCTGACTTTC.

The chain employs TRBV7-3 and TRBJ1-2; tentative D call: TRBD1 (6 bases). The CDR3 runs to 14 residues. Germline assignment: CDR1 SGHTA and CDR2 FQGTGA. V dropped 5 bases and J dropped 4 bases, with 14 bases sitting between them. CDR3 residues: CASSPQGGPYGYTF. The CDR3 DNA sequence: TGTGCCAGCAGCCCACAGGGTGGGCCCTATGGCTACACCTTC.

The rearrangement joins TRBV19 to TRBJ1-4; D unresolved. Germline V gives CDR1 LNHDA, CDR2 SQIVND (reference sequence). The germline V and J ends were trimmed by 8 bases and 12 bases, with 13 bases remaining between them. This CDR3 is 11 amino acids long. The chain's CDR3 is CASHNRRELFF. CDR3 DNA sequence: TGTGCCAGTCACAATAGGAGGGAACTGTTTTTT.

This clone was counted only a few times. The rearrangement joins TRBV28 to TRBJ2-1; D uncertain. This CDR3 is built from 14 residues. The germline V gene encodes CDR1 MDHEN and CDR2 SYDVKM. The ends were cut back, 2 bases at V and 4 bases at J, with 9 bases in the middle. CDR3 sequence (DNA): TGTGCCAGCAGTTTACCCACAGATTACAATGAGCAGTTCTTC. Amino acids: CASSLPTDYNEQFF.

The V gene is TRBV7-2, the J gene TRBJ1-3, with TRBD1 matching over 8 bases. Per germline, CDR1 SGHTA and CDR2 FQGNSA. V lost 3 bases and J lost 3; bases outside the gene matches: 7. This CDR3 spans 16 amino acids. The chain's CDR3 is CASSFEPGGRGNTIYF. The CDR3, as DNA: TGTGCCAGCAGCTTTGAGCCAGGGGGCCGTGGAAACACCATATATTTT.

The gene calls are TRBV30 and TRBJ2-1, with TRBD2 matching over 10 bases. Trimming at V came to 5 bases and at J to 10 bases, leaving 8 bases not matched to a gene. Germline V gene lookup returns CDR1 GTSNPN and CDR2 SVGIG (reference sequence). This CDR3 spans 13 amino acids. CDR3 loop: CAWSAGGPGEQFF. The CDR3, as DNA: TGTGCCTGGTCAGCGGGAGGGCCCGGGGAGCAGTTCTTC.

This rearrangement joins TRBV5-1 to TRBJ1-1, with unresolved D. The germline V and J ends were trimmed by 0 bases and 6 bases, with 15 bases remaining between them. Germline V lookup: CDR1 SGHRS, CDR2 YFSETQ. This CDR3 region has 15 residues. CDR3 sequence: CASSLVRGLRAEAFF. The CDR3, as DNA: TGCGCCAGCAGCTTGGTTCGGGGTCTGAGGGCTGAAGCTTTCTTT.

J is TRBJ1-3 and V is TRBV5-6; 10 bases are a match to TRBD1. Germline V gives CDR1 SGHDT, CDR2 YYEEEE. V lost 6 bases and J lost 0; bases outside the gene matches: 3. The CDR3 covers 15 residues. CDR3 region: CASNRDRGSGNTIYF. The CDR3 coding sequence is TGTGCCAGCAACCGGGACAGGGGCTCTGGAAACACCATATATTTT.

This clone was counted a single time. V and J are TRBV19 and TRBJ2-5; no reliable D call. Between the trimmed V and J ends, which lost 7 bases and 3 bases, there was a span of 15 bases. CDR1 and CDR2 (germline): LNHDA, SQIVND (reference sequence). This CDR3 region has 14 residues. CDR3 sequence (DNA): TGTGCCAGTAAACCGGGTGCGGCCAAAGAGACCCAGTACTTC. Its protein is CASKPGAAKETQYF.

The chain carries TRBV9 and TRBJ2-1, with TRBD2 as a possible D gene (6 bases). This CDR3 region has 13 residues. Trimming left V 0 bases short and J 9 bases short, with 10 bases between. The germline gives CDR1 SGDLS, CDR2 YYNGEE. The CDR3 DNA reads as TGTGCCAGCAGCGTAGCGGGGGTCGTTGAGCAGTTCTTC. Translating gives CASSVAGVVEQFF.

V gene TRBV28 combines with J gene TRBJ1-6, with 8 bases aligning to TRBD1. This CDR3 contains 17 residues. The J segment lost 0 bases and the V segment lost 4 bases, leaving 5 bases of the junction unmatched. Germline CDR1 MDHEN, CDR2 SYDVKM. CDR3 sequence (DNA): TGTGCCAGCAGTTCCTCAGGGGGCTTCTCCTATAATTCACCCCTCCACTTT. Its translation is CASSSSGGFSYNSPLHF. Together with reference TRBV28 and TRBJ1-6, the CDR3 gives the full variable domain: DVKVTQSSRYLVKRTGEKVFLECVQDMDHENMFWYRQDPGLGLRLIYFSYDVKMKEKGDIPEGYSVSREKKERFSLILESASTNQTSMYLCASSSSGGFSYNSPLHFGNGTRLTVT.

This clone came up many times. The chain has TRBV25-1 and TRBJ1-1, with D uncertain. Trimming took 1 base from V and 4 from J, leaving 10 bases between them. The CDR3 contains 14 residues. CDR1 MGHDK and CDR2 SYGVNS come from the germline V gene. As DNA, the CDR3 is TGTGCCAGCAGTGAATTTAAGGAGGGCACTGAAGCTTTCTTT. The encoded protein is CASSEFKEGTEAFF.

In DNA form, the CDR3 reads TGTGCCAGCAGTTCCGGGACTACGGAGACCCAGTACTTC. This codes for CASSSGTTETQYF. This rearrangement joins TRBV2 to TRBJ2-5, with 7 bases lining up with TRBD2. CDR3 length: 13 residues. CDR1 is SNHLY and CDR2 is FYNNEI in the germline V gene. V lost 5 bases to trimming and J lost 5 bases; unmatched junction nucleotides: 5.

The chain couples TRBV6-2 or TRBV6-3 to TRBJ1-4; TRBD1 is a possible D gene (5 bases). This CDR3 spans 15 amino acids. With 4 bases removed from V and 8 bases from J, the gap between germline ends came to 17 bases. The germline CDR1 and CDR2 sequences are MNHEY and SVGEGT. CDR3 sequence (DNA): TGTGCCAGCAGTTTGACCCATGGCCCAGGGGAAAAACTGTTTTTT. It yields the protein CASSLTHGPGEKLFF.

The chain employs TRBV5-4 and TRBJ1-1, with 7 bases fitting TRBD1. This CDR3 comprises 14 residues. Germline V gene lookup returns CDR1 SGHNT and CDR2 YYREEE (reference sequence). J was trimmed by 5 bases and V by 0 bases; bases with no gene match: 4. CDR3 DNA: TGTGCCAGCAGCTTGGAAGGGGGCTGGACTGAAGCTTTCTTT. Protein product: CASSLEGGWTEAFF. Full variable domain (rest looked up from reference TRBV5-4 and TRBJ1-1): ETGVTQSPTHLIKTRGQQVTLRCSSQSGHNTVSWYQQALGQGPQFIFQYYREEENGRGNFPPRFSGLQFPNYSSELNVNALELDDSALYLCASSLEGGWTEAFFGQGTRLTVV.